This T cell receptor (beta chain) was observed in a study of memory CD4+ T cells and cytomegalovirus serostatus. Single viable CD3+CD4+CD8-CD45RO+ cells were sorted as the memory CD4+ T cells. Clones were read by immunoSEQ multiplex PCR, and TCRdb kept only the in-frame ones, dropping some. The data contain 50,000 to 65,000 clones, 70% to 85% of them seen just once; the ten biggest clones take up roughly 3%. After removal of 4 bases from V and 1 base from J, the junction contained 1 base not matched to a gene. The CDR3 has 14 amino acids. Germline V gives CDR1 MDHEN, CDR2 SYDVKM. The gene calls are TRBV28 and TRBJ1-1; 9 bases align to TRBD1. Sample: memory CD4+ T cells from blood. The clonotype originates from an adult in good health and CMV-seropositive. CDR3 loop: CASSWTGANTEAFF. The CDR3 nucleotides read TGTGCCAGCAGTTGGACAGGGGCGAACACTGAAGCTTTCTTT.